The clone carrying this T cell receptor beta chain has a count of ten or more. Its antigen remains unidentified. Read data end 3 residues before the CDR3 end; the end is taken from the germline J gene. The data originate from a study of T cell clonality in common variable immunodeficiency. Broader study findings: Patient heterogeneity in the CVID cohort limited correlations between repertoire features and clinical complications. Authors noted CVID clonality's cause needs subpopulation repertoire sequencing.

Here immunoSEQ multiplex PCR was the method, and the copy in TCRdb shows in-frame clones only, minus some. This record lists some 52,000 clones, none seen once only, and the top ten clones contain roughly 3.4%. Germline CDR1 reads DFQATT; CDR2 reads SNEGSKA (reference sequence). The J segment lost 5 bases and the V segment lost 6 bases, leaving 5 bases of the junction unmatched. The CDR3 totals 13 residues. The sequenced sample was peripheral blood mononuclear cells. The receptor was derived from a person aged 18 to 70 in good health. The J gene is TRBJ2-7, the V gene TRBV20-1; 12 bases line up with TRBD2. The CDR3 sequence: CSARLAGVHEQYF. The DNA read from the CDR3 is TGCAGTGCCAGACTAGCGGGAGTTCACGAG.